Listed here are 26 T cell receptor beta chains from one sample, sequenced in a study of blood T cells in healthy people across ages. Combining a sample-barcoded 5' primer with a J-beta primer mix, a second PCR ran for about 6 to 12 cycles. From the 5' RACE reads, TCRdb called clonotypes with MiXCR, one entry per CDR3 protein. The sample carries hundreds of thousands of distinct CDR3 sequences, under 30% recorded once. Sequenced: blood. The receptors here all came from a woman over 75 in good health.

As concerns this clonotype: A much larger clone differs by one base, so this may be a read error. The chain recombines TRBV20-1 with TRBJ1-2; 7 positions agree with TRBD1. CDR1 is DFQATT and CDR2 is SNEGSKA in the germline V gene (reference sequence). This CDR3 is built from 12 residues. The V and J ends lost 3 bases and 7 bases, in that order; junction bases with no gene match: 5. CDR3 coding DNA: TGCAGTGCTAGGACAGGGCGCCCTGGCTACACCTTC. Its protein is CSARTGRPGYTF.

This clonotype was observed many times. The chain uses TRBV5-1 and TRBJ2-2, with 8 nucleotides matching TRBD1. Germline trimming cut 4 bases from V and 4 bases from J; bases unmatched to any gene: 6. Germline V CDR1 and CDR2: SGHRS, YFSETQ. The CDR3 covers 15 residues. Here the CDR3 DNA reads TGCGCCAGCAGCCTAGGGACAGGAGCCACCGGGGAGCTGTTTTTT. Translation gives CASSLGTGATGELFF.

V gene TRBV30 combines with J gene TRBJ1-4; the D is unclear. Germline-derived CDR1 and CDR2 are GTSNPN and SVGIG (reference sequence). This CDR3 contains 13 residues. The germline V and J ends were trimmed by 2 bases and 10 bases, with 14 bases remaining between them. The CDR3 DNA sequence: TGTGCCTGGAGTCTACGGGAGGGCACAAAACTGTTTTTT. Amino acid sequence: CAWSLREGTKLFF.

This clonotype was detected ten times or more. The chain links TRBV20-1 to TRBJ2-3; D remains ambiguous. The length of the CDR3 is 11 residues. Trimming cost V 4 bases and J 5 bases, with 7 bases left between them. Germline CDR1 reads DFQATT; CDR2 reads SNEGSKA (reference sequence). The CDR3 spells CSAMGLDTQYF. The CDR3 DNA is TGCAGTGCTATGGGGTTAGATACGCAGTATTTT.

This clonotype turned up a few times. The chain links TRBV18 to TRBJ1-5; TRBD1 matches 8 bases. With V trimmed by 3 bases and J by 6 bases, 7 bases remained unmatched. Germline CDR1 KGHSH, CDR2 LQKENI. CDR3 length equals 15 residues. The CDR3 nucleotides are TGTGCCAGCTCACCCTTACCAGGGGGCGGTCAGCCCCAGCATTTT. This encodes CASSPLPGGGQPQHF.

About this clonotype: This may come from a read error, since a much larger clone is one base off. V is TRBV7-2 and J is TRBJ2-4, with TRBD1 identical over 7 bases. CDR3 length equals 14 residues. CDR1 and CDR2 from the germline V gene are SGHTA and FQGNSA. The CDR3 nucleotides read TGTGCCTGCAGCTCGACGACAGGGTTCGGCATTCAGTACTTC. It yields the protein CACSSTTGFGIQYF.

This clonotype was recorded many times. The chain combines TRBV5-6 with TRBJ2-7, with TRBD2 matching over 8 bases. V lost 5 bases, J lost 5 bases, and 12 bases stayed unmatched. CDR3 length: 15 amino acids. Germline V gene lookup returns CDR1 SGHDT and CDR2 YYEEEE. Here the CDR3 reads CASRHPGLDLHEQYF. CDR3 DNA sequence: TGTGCCAGCAGACATCCGGGACTAGACCTCCACGAGCAGTACTTC. Filled out from reference TRBV5-6 and TRBJ2-7, the complete variable domain reads DAGVTQSPTHLIKTRGQQVTLRCSPKSGHDTVSWYQQALGQGPQFIFQYYEEEERQRGNFPDRFSGHQFPNYSSELNVNALLLGDSALYLCASRHPGLDLHEQYFGPGTRLTVT.

This clonotype was detected ten times or more. The DNA for the CDR3 is TGTGCCATCAGTGCTAGCGGGACTAGCGGGATGTGGTACTTC. Residues: CAISASGTSGMWYF. V usage is TRBV10-3 and J usage is TRBJ2-7; 13 nucleotides agree with TRBD2. V lost 4 bases to trimming and J lost 12 bases; unmatched junction nucleotides: 9. The germline V gene encodes CDR1 ENHRY and CDR2 SYGVKD. The CDR3 has 14 amino acids.

This clonotype was counted many times. Since a much larger clone is just one base distant, this may be a read error. The chain joins TRBV19 to TRBJ2-5; D may be TRBD1 or TRBD2 (6 bases each). Trimming cost V 6 bases and J 11 bases, with 25 bases left between them. This CDR3 region has 15 residues. Germline values: CDR1 LNHDA, CDR2 SQIVND (reference sequence). This CDR3 reads CASRVEGGPSNEQYF. The CDR3 nucleotides read TGTGCCAGTAGGGTCGAGGGGGGCCCCTCCAATGAGCAGTACTTC. Full variable domain (missing parts from reference TRBV19 and TRBJ2-5): DGGITQSPKYLFRKEGQNVTLSCEQNLNHDAMYWYRQDPGQGLRLIYYSQIVNDFQKGDIAEGYSVSREKKESFPLTVTSAQKNPTAFYLCASRVEGGPSNEQYFGPGTRLLVL.

This clonotype was observed a handful of times. The chain employs TRBV15 and TRBJ1-5, with 10 bases aligning to TRBD1. Unmatched junction bases numbered 5, after V lost 5 bases and J lost 7 bases. There are 14 residues in the CDR3. Germline CDR1 is LNHNV and CDR2 is YYDKDF (reference sequence). The CDR3: CATSGDRGGQPQHF. CDR3 nucleotides: TGTGCCACCAGCGGGGACAGGGGCGGACAGCCCCAGCATTTT. The variable domain in full, completed from reference TRBV15 and TRBJ1-5, reads DAMVIQNPRYQVTQFGKPVTLSCSQTLNHNVMYWYQQKSSQAPKLLFHYYDKDFNNEADTPDNFQSRRPNTSFCFLDIRSPGLGDTAMYLCATSGDRGGQPQHFGDGTRLSIL.

This clonotype was recorded many times. V and J are TRBV4-2 and TRBJ1-2; 8 positions match TRBD1. Germline trimming cut 6 bases from V and 8 bases from J; bases unmatched to any gene: 17. The CDR3 has 16 amino acids. The V gene's germline CDR1 is LGHNA and CDR2 YNFKEQ. The DNA for the CDR3 is TGTGCCAGCAGACCGTCCCCGACAGGGGAGCAGACGGGCTACACCTTC. Translating gives CASRPSPTGEQTGYTF.

As for this clonotype: A clone one base away is much larger, so this may be a read error. This chain links TRBV20-1 with TRBJ1-5; D is uncertain. The germline V gene encodes CDR1 DFQATT and CDR2 SNEGSKA (reference sequence). The length of the CDR3 is 13 residues. CDR3 nucleotide sequence: TGCAGTACTAGCAGTATTAGCAATCAGCCCCAGCATTTT. Translation gives CSTSSISNQPQHF.

Many counts were recorded for this clonotype. The V call is TRBV12-3 or TRBV12-4, the J call TRBJ2-5; 7 bases align to TRBD1. V was clipped by 5 bases and J by 4 bases; unmatched bases: 10. CDR3 length: 15 residues. Here the CDR3 reads CASSLGRTGIETQYF. DNA of the CDR3: TGTGCCAGCAGTCTAGGCCGGACAGGAATAGAGACCCAGTACTTC.

The CDR3 DNA reads as TGCAGCGTTCTAGGGATTCACTACGAGCAGTACTTC. Translating it yields CSVLGIHYEQYF. This chain uses TRBV29-1 with TRBJ2-5, with D hard to call. The better agreement between TRBJ2-7 and the DNA end casts doubt on the J call. CDR1 SQVTM and CDR2 ANQGSEA come from the germline V gene. The CDR3 is 12 residues long.

This clonotype was seen many times. V and J are TRBV29-1 and TRBJ1-2; 9 bases match TRBD1. The germline CDR1 and CDR2 sequences are SQVTM and ANQGSEA. The CDR3 sequence is 14 residues long. J was trimmed by 8 bases and V by 3 bases; bases with no gene match: 10. The CDR3 spells CSVDGQGMAGGYTF. CDR3 nucleotides: TGCAGCGTTGACGGACAGGGGATGGCAGGAGGCTACACCTTC.

V usage is TRBV5-1 and J usage is TRBJ1-2; D remains unclear. The CDR3 length is 15 residues. V shed 0 bases and J shed 7 bases, with 16 bases lying between them. In germline, CDR1 is SGHRS, CDR2 YFSETQ. The CDR3 here is CASSLEGSLGAGYTF. As DNA, the CDR3 is TGCGCCAGCAGCTTGGAGGGCAGCTTGGGTGCTGGCTACACCTTC.

Details on this clonotype: This clone may be a read error of a much larger clone one base away. The V gene is TRBV20-1, the J gene TRBJ2-1, with TRBD1 matching over 10 bases. This CDR3 is 15 amino acids long. The germline gives CDR1 DFQATT, CDR2 SNEGSKA (reference sequence). The CDR3 DNA sequence: TGCAGTGCTAGCCGACAGGGGGCCTCCCACAATGAGCAGTTCTTC. This codes for CSASRQGASHNEQFF.

This clonotype was found many times. The CDR3 DNA reads TGTGCCAGCAGCGTATCGGGCGGGGTCGAAGAGACCCAGTACTTC. This sequence encodes CASSVSGGVEETQYF. V is TRBV9 and J is TRBJ2-5; TRBD2 might be the D (6 bases). Germline V lookup: CDR1 SGDLS, CDR2 YYNGEE. The V end was cut by 1 base, the J end by 3 bases, with 13 bases between. The CDR3 loop spans 15 amino acids.

This clonotype was recorded at least ten times. The chain employs TRBV9 and TRBJ2-3; the match to TRBD2 covers 7 bases. The CDR3 spans 13 residues. V dropped 3 bases and J dropped 6; count of bases not matched to a gene: 4. Germline CDR1 and CDR2: SGDLS and YYNGEE. The CDR3 here is CASSEGLVDTQYF. The CDR3 coding sequence is TGTGCCAGCAGCGAAGGACTAGTTGATACGCAGTATTTT. Combining the CDR3 with reference TRBV9 and TRBJ2-3 gives the whole variable domain DSGVTQTPKHLITATGQRVTLRCSPRSGDLSVYWYQQSLDQGLQFLIQYYNGEERAKGNILERFSAQQFPDLHSELNLSSLELGDSALYFCASSEGLVDTQYFGPGTRLTVL.

The table lists this clonotype with a few counts. V and J are TRBV13 and TRBJ1-2; D is undetermined. Looked up from germline, CDR1 is PRHDT and CDR2 is FYEKMQ (reference sequence). The CDR3 loop spans 13 amino acids. Trimming cost V 2 bases and J 4 bases, with 8 bases left between them. CDR3 in DNA: TGTGCCAGCAGCTTACGGCAGCTCTATGGCTACACCTTC. Encoded protein: CASSLRQLYGYTF. The entire variable domain, with the rest obtained from reference TRBV13 and TRBJ1-2, is as follows: AAGVIQSPRHLIKEKRETATLKCYPIPRHDTVYWYQQGPGQDPQFLISFYEKMQSDKGSIPDRFSAQQFSDYHSELNMSSLELGDSALYFCASSLRQLYGYTFGSGTRLTVV.

This clonotype has at least ten counts. V gene TRBV14 combines with J gene TRBJ2-5, with 8 nucleotides matching TRBD1. After removal of 0 bases from V and 5 bases from J, the junction contained 8 bases not matched to a gene. The CDR3 is made up of 16 amino acids. CDR1 SGHDN and CDR2 FVKESK come from the germline V gene. CDR3 sequence (DNA): TGTGCCAGCAGCCAAGAATTGGCAGGGGGCGCGGAGACCCAGTACTTC. It translates to CASSQELAGGAETQYF.

The sample holds many counts of this clonotype. The gene calls are TRBV11-2 and TRBJ2-7; D may be TRBD1 (5 bases). The CDR3 covers 14 residues. Germline values: CDR1 SGHAT, CDR2 FQNNGV. With 5 bases removed from V and 3 bases from J, the gap between germline ends came to 14 bases. CDR3 amino acids: CASSRALRGYEQYF. For the CDR3, the DNA is TGTGCCAGCAGCCGCGCCCTAAGGGGCTACGAGCAGTACTTC.

The gene calls are TRBV7-2 and TRBJ2-6; D might be TRBD1 or TRBD2, each matching 6 bases. Trimming took off 2 bases at V and 0 bases at J, with 14 bases between the two ends. The CDR3 is 18 residues long. Germline V gives CDR1 SGHTA, CDR2 FQGNSA. The CDR3 protein is CASSLQAGQLSGANVLTF. The CDR3 DNA sequence: TGTGCCAGCAGCTTACAGGCGGGACAACTCTCTGGGGCCAACGTCCTGACTTTC.

Note on this clonotype: A junction end diverges from the germline sequence, so it may reflect a read error. This chain uses TRBV6-6 with TRBJ2-5, with no clear D. The J call may not be correct, given that the DNA end is closer to TRBJ2-7. There are 15 residues in the CDR3. The germline V gene encodes CDR1 MNHNY and CDR2 SVGAGI (reference sequence). CDR3 loop: CVSSYSTWTPHEQYF. In nucleotides, the CDR3 is TGTGTCAGCAGTTACTCGACGTGGACCCCCCACGAGCAGTACTTC.

J is TRBJ2-3 and V is TRBV7-7; tentatively, D is TRBD2 (5 bases). Between the trimmed V and J ends, which lost 2 bases and 0 bases, there was a span of 9 bases. Germline V lookup: CDR1 SSHAT, CDR2 FNYEAQ (reference sequence). The CDR3 is made up of 15 amino acids. CDR3 nucleotide sequence: TGTGCCAGCAGCTTAAAGTCTAGCAGCACAGATACGCAGTATTTT. This sequence encodes CASSLKSSSTDTQYF.

The chain is built from TRBV29-1 and TRBJ2-7; 8 bases match TRBD2. CDR1 and CDR2 from the germline V gene are SQVTM and ANQGSEA. This CDR3 has 12 amino acids. J was trimmed by 3 bases and V by 7 bases; bases with no gene match: 5. The CDR3 loop is CSGRRGGYEQYF. The CDR3 DNA reads as TGCAGCGGGCGTCGGGGGGGCTACGAGCAGTACTTC.